This record concerns one TCR beta chain sequence. Its specificity is unknown. Germline is not matched at one junction end, which may reflect a read error. In germline, CDR1 is MDHEN, CDR2 SYDVKM. There are 15 residues in the CDR3. Assay: immunoSEQ multiplex PCR; the TCRdb copy retains only in-frame clones and omits some. The data contain about 71,000 clones, approximately 91% of them singletons. The study sampled blood at baseline, cycle 4 day 1, and cycle 7 day 1. This specimen comes from a study of OX40 agonist ivuxolimab in advanced cancers. The study, taken as a whole, reports: Partial responders at 0.1-3.0 mg/kg showed near-lowest clonal expansion. There was clonal expansion of CD4+ and CD8+ blood T cells by week 6 at 0.1 to 3.0 mg/kg.

The sample was CD4+ or CD8+ T cells sorted from blood, taken in a trial of the OX40 agonist ivuxolimab. This clonotype was sampled from an adult with an advanced solid tumor such as melanoma, head and neck, liver or kidney cancer. The genes are TRBV28 and TRBJ2-3; the match to TRBD2 covers 7 bases. CDR3 bases: TGTGCCAGCACTTTAGGGGCGGGAGCTGCAGATACGCAGTATTTT. Translating it yields CASTLGAGAADTQYF.